This TCR beta chain was sequenced during a study of T cells in Graves' hyperthyroidism and ophthalmopathy. Amplification of TCR beta CDR3 regions was performed using RNA transcripts as template. The HTBI primer set served for first-round RT-PCR of the TCR CDR3. TCRdb re-derived calls from the multiplex PCR reads in MiXCR, one entry per CDR3 protein. The sample comprises some 300,000 distinct CDR3 sequences, around 16% of which are singletons, and roughly a third rests with the top ten. V lost 3 bases and J lost 4, with 8 bases in between. Germline CDR1 and CDR2: SGDLS and YYNGEE. This CDR3 is built from 12 residues.

The source material was blood. The receptor's source is a man between 25 and 39 years old with Graves' hyperthyroidism. The chain combines TRBV9 with TRBJ2-7, with a tentative D call TRBD2 (6 bases). The CDR3 spells CASSGSGYEQYF. The CDR3 DNA is TGTGCCAGCAGCGGTAGCGGATACGAGCAGTACTTC.